This T cell receptor (beta chain) comes out of a study of pediatric ulcerative colitis. Clones were read by immunoSEQ multiplex PCR, and TCRdb kept only the in-frame ones, dropping some. The sample includes roughly 38,000 clones, over 65% of them seen just once. CDR1 MGHRA and CDR2 YSYEKL come from the germline V gene. V dropped 0 bases and J dropped 9; count of bases not matched to a gene: 10. The CDR3 contains 17 residues. Sample: blood. This chain links TRBV4-1 with TRBJ1-6, with TRBD1 matching over 8 bases. This clonotype was obtained from a girl aged 5-17 years with moderate ulcerative colitis. CDR3 region: CASSQDPLTGAASPLHF. The CDR3 DNA sequence: TGCGCCAGCAGCCAAGATCCCTTGACAGGGGCGGCTTCACCCCTCCACTTT.